The clone carrying this T cell receptor (beta chain) was seen more than once but under ten times. Germline V lookup: CDR1 LGHDT, CDR2 YNNKEL (reference sequence). Trimming left V 7 bases short and J 2 bases short, with 11 bases between. This CDR3 region has 13 residues. These data belong to a study of blood T cell repertoires in COVID-19. About the research overall: COVID-19 samples, acute and convalescent, were from the United States, Italy and Spain. T cells, B-cell-depleted T cells, or PBMCs supplied cDNA or gDNA.

Enrollees, about 18 to 95 years old, lived in approximately 25 US areas. Among Cohort 3 donors, those recovered had two negative PCRs, clearance, or symptom resolution. Generated by immunoSEQ multiplex PCR, the TCRdb table keeps only in-frame clones and is missing some. Found here are about 400,000 clones, about nine tenths of them singletons; the top ten hold 1.7%. The clonotype was recovered from a woman aged 30 to 39 who had recovered from COVID-19. Material: PBMCs or T cells enriched from blood (not recorded which). The rearrangement uses TRBV3-1 (or the pseudogene TRBV3-2) and TRBJ1-1; TRBD1 is a possible D gene (6 bases). CDR3 protein: CASIPTGNTEAFF. CDR3 DNA sequence: TGTGCCAGCATTCCGACAGGTAACACTGAAGCTTTCTTT.